This T cell receptor (beta chain) was observed in a study of CD8 T cells in Susac syndrome (dated by TCRdb to between 2018 and 2021). About the study as a whole: Repertoire sequencing was used to test whether CD8+ T cell activation and differentiation in Susac syndrome was antigen driven. Clonality of the CD8+ T cell repertoire was compared between roughly twelve healthy donors, some 14 Susac syndrome patients and some 15 multiple sclerosis patients.

What the research found in general, with its limitations: The study acknowledged that relatively few individuals were included in the TCR sequencing and HLA analysis.

Comments on this clonotype: The specificity of this receptor is unknown. Base qualities are not at hand, and no much larger clone is one base apart.

RNA was extracted using the RNeasy kit, and roughly 0.45 to 1 microgram was reverse transcribed with random hexamers. The immunoSEQ multiplex PCR assay, which covers 54 Vbeta and 13 Jbeta segments, was used to amplify TCR beta CDR3 regions. Bias from PCR amplification was corrected by using a synthetic template baseline for primer optimization and for computational correction. In the authors' own workflow: Reads were annotated to V, D and J genes per IMGT and analyzed with immunoSEQ Analyzer, keeping only productive sequences. To calculate clonality, Shannon entropy was normalized by log2 of the number of productive unique sequences and then subtracted from one. For each patient and control, public and private clones were evaluated among the 100 most prevalent clones. Clones were defined as Susac-specific if absent from the healthy and MS cohorts, from around 1,100 published viral clones and from other ImmuneACCESS disease sequences. TCRdb trimmed public reads at Q25 via fastp, called clones via MiXCR and kept in-frame beta chains. For every CDR3 protein sequence, its rows merge into one entry that carries the most common genes and DNA. The V and J calls and clone size are TCRdb's, not the authors'. For this sample the table gives 70,000 to 100,000 distinct CDR3 sequences, of which 90% to 95% were detected only once. Roughly 0.32% of the sample belongs to the ten largest clones.

High-throughput TCR beta sequencing profiled peripheral blood CD8+ and CD4+ T cells from healthy donors, Susac syndrome patients and multiple sclerosis patients. The healthy donors served as controls matched for age and sex. CD8+ TEMRA cells were enriched by FACS, while bulk CD8+ and CD4+ T cells were purified by magnetic negative isolation. Blood was collected in EDTA tubes and processed within 24 hours, with PBMCs isolated through density gradient centrifugation. PBMCs destined for TCR sequencing were cryopreserved in liquid nitrogen and later thawed in a 37 °C water bath. Purity of sorted or isolated CD4+, CD8+ and CD8+ TEMRA cells was at least 90%. V sheds 0 bases and J sheds 6 bases, leaving 12 bases between their ends. CDR1 is given as SGHVS and CDR2 as FQNEAQ, both from the germline V gene. The CDR3 contains 16 residues, cysteine and phenylalanine counted. Only the CDR3 region is kept as DNA, spanning 48 bases read in frame from base 1.

The chain employs TRBV7-8 and TRBJ1-6, with TRBD1 as a weak D call on 5 bases. Sequencing was performed on CD8+ T cells from PBMCs. This TCR came from a human donor in good health. The CDR3 region: CASSLAGTQPNSPLHF. The DNA sequence is as follows: TGTGCCAGCAGCTTAGCAGGGACCCAACCTAATTCACCCCTCCACTTT.